The rows below give T cell receptor beta chains drawn from one sample of a study of a mutant IDH1 vaccine in newly diagnosed glioma. Clones were sequenced by immunoSEQ multiplex PCR, and TCRdb holds only the in-frame ones, with some missing. The repertoire consists of about 88,000 clones, with roughly 87% occurring once and the leading ten covering around 5.2%. This specimen was PBMCs, taken from a glioma patient treated with radiotherapy, temozolomide or both. The receptor source for this set is a man aged 40-49 years with glioma. Some clones in this sample may be carry-over from other donors' samples. Each CDR3 is given with its conserved first and last residue. A D gene is named only where the DNA matches it firmly. The listing skips clone size in some rows; elsewhere it reads once, few, many or a size class.

d_gene	v_gene	j_gene	abundance	CDR3aa	CDR3nt
.	TRBV7-2	TRBJ1-2	.	CASTPGASRDYGYTF	TGTGCCAGCACCCCAGGGGCCTCTCGGGACTATGGCTACACCTTC
.	TRBV2	TRBJ1-3	.	CASSGGSGNTIYF	TGTGCCAGCAGTGGGGGCTCTGGAAACACCATATATTTT
.	TRBV15	TRBJ2-7	.	CATSSSRSSYEQYF	TGTGCCACCAGCAGCTCTAGGAGCTCCTACGAGCAGTACTTC
TRBD2	TRBV30	TRBJ2-7	few	CAWTSGYEQYF	TGTGCCTGGACTAGCGGCTACGAGCAGTACTTC
.	TRBV30	TRBJ1-1	.	CAWSTPRTAFF	TGTGCCTGGAGTACCCCCAGGACGGCTTTCTTT
.	TRBV6-5	TRBJ1-2	.	CASSSQVSYGYTF	TGTGCCAGCAGTTCCCAGGTGTCCTATGGCTACACCTTC
.	TRBV5-1	TRBJ1-1	.	CASGRFRDEAFF	TGCGCCAGCGGGAGGTTCAGGGATGAAGCTTTCTTT
.	TRBV4-1	TRBJ1-6	once	CASSKQKGTLHF	TGCGCCAGCAGCAAACAAAAAGGCACCCTCCACTTT
TRBD1	TRBV30	TRBJ1-1	.	CAWSLGGQGARRTEAFF	TGTGCCTGGAGCCTAGGGGGACAGGGGGCCAGACGCACTGAAGCTTTCTTT
.	TRBV6-5	TRBJ1-6	many	CASGLAGNSPLHF	TGTGCCAGCGGTTTGGCAGGGAACTCACCCCTCCACTTT
.	TRBV9	TRBJ1-1	.	CASTPHGGTEAFF	TGTGCCAGCACCCCACACGGGGGCACTGAAGCTTTCTTT
.	TRBV27	TRBJ2-2	few	CASSLSPGFDTGELFF	TGTGCCAGCAGTTTATCCCCGGGTTTCGACACCGGGGAGCTGTTTTTT
.	TRBV6-5	TRBJ2-3	once	CASSYGPSGDTQYF	TGTGCCAGCAGTTACGGGCCCAGCGGAGATACGCAGTATTTT
.	TRBV5-1	TRBJ2-5	once	CASSGDSFQETQYF	TGCGCCAGCTCGGGGGACAGTTTCCAAGAGACCCAGTACTTC
.	TRBV29-1	TRBJ1-1	few	CSVGRQMNTEAFF	TGCAGCGTTGGCAGGCAGATGAACACTGAAGCTTTCTTT
.	TRBV7-2	TRBJ1-2	.	CASSLDAPGRIPPRF	TGTGCCAGCAGCTTGGACGCTCCGGGACGGATCCCCCCCCGCTTC
.	TRBV27	TRBJ2-1	.	CASSPGVNNEQFF	TGTGCCAGCAGTCCGGGGGTAAACAATGAGCAGTTCTTC
.	TRBV19	TRBJ1-2	.	CASSTLGGAHGYTF	TGTGCCAGTAGTACCTTGGGGGGGGCTCATGGCTACACCTTC
.	TRBV11-2	TRBJ2-7	.	CASSLNPGSNYEQYF	TGTGCCAGCAGCTTAAATCCGGGGTCTAACTACGAGCAGTACTTC
.	TRBV2	TRBJ1-2	.	CASSETGPSIGYTF	TGTGCCAGCAGTGAAACTGGGCCTTCGATTGGCTACACCTTC
.	TRBV9	TRBJ1-6	.	CASSAKVTPNSPLHF	TGTGCCAGCAGCGCCAAAGTAACCCCCAATTCACCCCTCCACTTT
.	TRBV29-1	TRBJ2-4	.	CSVEPLYGKNIQYF	TGCAGCGTTGAACCCTTATACGGCAAAAACATTCAGTACTTC
.	TRBV6-5	TRBJ2-3	.	CASSYADRTDTQYF	TGTGCCAGCAGTTACGCGGACCGCACAGATACGCAGTATTTT
.	TRBV2	TRBJ2-1	.	CASSEALGASEQFF	TGTGCCAGCAGTGAAGCCCTTGGGGCGTCTGAGCAGTTCTTC
.	TRBV6-5	TRBJ1-3	.	CASSFGGSGNTIYF	TGTGCCAGCAGTTTCGGTGGGTCTGGAAACACCATATATTTT
.	TRBV5-1	TRBJ1-5	few	CASSLVTGSSQPQHF	TGCGCCAGCAGCTTGGTGACGGGTAGCAGTCAGCCCCAGCATTTT
TRBD1	TRBV19	TRBJ2-5	once	CASSSRQGLRETQYF	TGTGCCAGTAGTTCCCGACAGGGTCTTCGAGAGACCCAGTACTTC
.	TRBV2	TRBJ1-4	.	CASSGAVSSTNEKLFF	TGTGCCAGCAGCGGAGCGGTCAGCTCAACTAATGAAAAACTGTTTTTT
.	TRBV6-5	TRBJ2-7	.	CASGRLVDEQYF	TGTGCCAGCGGACGACTAGTCGACGAGCAGTACTTC
.	TRBV5-1	TRBJ2-7	.	CASSFSLQGGEQYF	TGCGCCAGCAGCTTCTCCCTTCAGGGGGGGGAGCAGTACTTC
TRBD2	TRBV25-1	TRBJ2-5	.	CASSAVGGAGQETQYF	TGTGCCAGCAGTGCGGTCGGGGGGGCCGGGCAAGAGACCCAGTACTTC
.	TRBV7-8	TRBJ1-3	few	CASSVGLTGNTIYF	TGTGCCAGCAGCGTCGGACTTACTGGAAACACCATATATTTT
.	TRBV19	TRBJ1-2	.	CASSIPRGRWYGYTF	TGTGCCAGTAGTATACCCCGGGGACGGTGGTATGGCTACACCTTC
.	TRBV7-9	TRBJ1-2	.	CASIKNTGLPYGYTF	TGTGCCAGCATCAAAAATACGGGACTTCCTTATGGCTACACCTTC
.	TRBV30	TRBJ2-5	.	CAWTRSPQETQYF	TGTGCCTGGACTAGATCCCCCCAAGAGACCCAGTACTTC
.	TRBV7-8	TRBJ2-2	.	CASSLVYAGTGELFF	TGTGCCAGCAGCTTAGTGTATGCAGGTACCGGGGAGCTGTTTTTT
.	TRBV5-1	TRBJ1-5	.	CASSLESDTWDYSNQPQHF	TGCGCCAGCAGCTTGGAGTCGGACACCTGGGATTATAGCAATCAGCCCCAGCATTTT
.	TRBV7-9	TRBJ2-4	.	CASSSRRTVQAKNIQYF	TGTGCCAGCAGCTCGCGACGGACGGTACAGGCCAAAAACATTCAGTACTTC
.	TRBV9	TRBJ2-6	.	CASSVGGAIGANVLTF	TGTGCCAGCAGCGTGGGGGGGGCGATTGGGGCCAACGTCCTGACTTTC
TRBD1	TRBV7-2	TRBJ1-2	.	CASSLASGQTYGYTF	TGTGCCAGCAGCTTAGCGTCGGGACAGACTTATGGCTACACCTTC
TRBD1	TRBV7-9	TRBJ1-2	.	CASSLGTGIGGYTF	TGTGCCAGCAGCCTCGGGACAGGGATAGGCGGCTACACCTTC
.	TRBV10-1	TRBJ2-7	few	CAGGKREQYF	TGCGCCGGGGGGAAACGCGAGCAGTACTTC